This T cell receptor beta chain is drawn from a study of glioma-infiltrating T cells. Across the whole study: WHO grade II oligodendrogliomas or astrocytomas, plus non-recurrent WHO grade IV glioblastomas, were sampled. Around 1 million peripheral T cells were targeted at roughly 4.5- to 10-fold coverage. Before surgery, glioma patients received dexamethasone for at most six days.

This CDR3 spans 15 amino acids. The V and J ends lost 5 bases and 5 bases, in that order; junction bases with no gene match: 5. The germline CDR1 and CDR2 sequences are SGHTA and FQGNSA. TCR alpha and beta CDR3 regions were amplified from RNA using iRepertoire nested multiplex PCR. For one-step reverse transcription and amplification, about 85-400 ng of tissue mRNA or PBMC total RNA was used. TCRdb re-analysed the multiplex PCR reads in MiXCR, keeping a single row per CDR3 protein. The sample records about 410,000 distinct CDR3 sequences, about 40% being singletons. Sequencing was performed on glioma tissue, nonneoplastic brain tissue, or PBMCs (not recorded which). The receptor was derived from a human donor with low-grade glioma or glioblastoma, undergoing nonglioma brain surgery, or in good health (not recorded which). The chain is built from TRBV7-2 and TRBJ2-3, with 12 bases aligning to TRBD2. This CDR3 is CASSRTSGILDTQYF. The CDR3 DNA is TGTGCCAGCAGCCGGACTAGCGGGATTTTAGATACGCAGTATTTT.